This T cell receptor (beta chain) was obtained from a study of blood T cell repertoires in COVID-19. Authors' data handling: Cell counts per sample came from amplifying reference gene primers. Profiled with immunoSEQ multiplex PCR; TCRdb holds only in-frame clones, not every one. V, J and clone size are taken as reported in that table, and D and trimming were inferred from the DNA itself. The repertoire holds more than 65,000 clones, 70% to 75% seen once, with about 40% in the top ten. This clone showed up just a few times. The CDR3 is 17 amino acids. V lost 2 bases to trimming and J lost 1 base; unmatched junction nucleotides: 6. Germline V gene data show CDR1 as SGHRS and CDR2 as YFSETQ.

The V and J genes are TRBV5-1 and TRBJ2-4, with 10 bases lining up with TRBD2. The sequence was collected from a woman in her 70s with acute or convalescent COVID-19. Specimen: peripheral blood. Here the CDR3 reads CASSFSSGGVAKNIQYF. In DNA form, the CDR3 reads TGCGCCAGCAGCTTCTCTAGCGGGGGTGTGGCCAAAAACATTCAGTACTTC.